The clone carrying this TCR beta chain has more than one count but fewer than ten. The sample comes from a study of blood T cell repertoires in COVID-19. Background on the study: Spain, Italy and the United States supplied samples that represented acute and convalescent COVID-19. The analysed material was cDNA or gDNA that came from T cells, B-cell-depleted T cells, or PBMCs.

Per the study methods: It was from reference gene primer amplification that nucleated cell counts were estimated. The assay was immunoSEQ multiplex PCR, and TCRdb's table has in-frame clones only and misses some. That table furnishes V, J and clone size, whereas the DNA furnished D and trimming. The sample contains hundreds of thousands of clones, 85% of which appear only once. Sequencing was carried out using peripheral blood. This TCR was sampled from a man aged 50 or older with active or convalescent COVID-19.

CDR3: CATTRDRGYNEQFF. The CDR3 DNA is TGTGCCACCACCCGGGACAGGGGGTACAATGAGCAGTTCTTC. This chain connects TRBV18 to TRBJ2-1, with 11 bases lining up with TRBD1. Germline V lookup: CDR1 KGHSH, CDR2 LQKENI. The CDR3 has 14 amino acids. V lost 10 bases, J lost 4 bases, and 6 bases stayed unmatched.